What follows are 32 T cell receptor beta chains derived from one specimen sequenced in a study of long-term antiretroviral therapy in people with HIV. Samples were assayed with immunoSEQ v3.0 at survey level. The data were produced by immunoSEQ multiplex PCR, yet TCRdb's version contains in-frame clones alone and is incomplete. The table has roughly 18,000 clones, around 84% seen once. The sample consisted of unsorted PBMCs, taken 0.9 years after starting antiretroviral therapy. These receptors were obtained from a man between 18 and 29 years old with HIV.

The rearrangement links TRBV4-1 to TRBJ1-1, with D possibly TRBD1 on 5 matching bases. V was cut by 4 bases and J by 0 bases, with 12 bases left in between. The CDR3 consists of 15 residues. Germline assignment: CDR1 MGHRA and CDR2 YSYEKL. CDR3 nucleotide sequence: TGCGCCAGCAGCCCTCAGACAGCTATGAACACTGAAGCTTTCTTT. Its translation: CASSPQTAMNTEAFF.

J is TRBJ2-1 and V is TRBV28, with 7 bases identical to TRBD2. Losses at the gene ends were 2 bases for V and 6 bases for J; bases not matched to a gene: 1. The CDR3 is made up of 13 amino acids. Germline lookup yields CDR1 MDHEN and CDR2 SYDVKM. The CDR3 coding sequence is TGTGCCAGCAGTTTAGGCGGGGGCAATGAGCAGTTCTTC. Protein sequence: CASSLGGGNEQFF.

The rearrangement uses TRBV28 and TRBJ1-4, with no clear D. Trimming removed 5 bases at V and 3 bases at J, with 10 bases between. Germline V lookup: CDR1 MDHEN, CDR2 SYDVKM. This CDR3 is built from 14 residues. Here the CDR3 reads CASSAGWSNEKLFF. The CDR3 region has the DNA TGTGCCAGCAGTGCCGGTTGGTCTAATGAAAAACTGTTTTTT.

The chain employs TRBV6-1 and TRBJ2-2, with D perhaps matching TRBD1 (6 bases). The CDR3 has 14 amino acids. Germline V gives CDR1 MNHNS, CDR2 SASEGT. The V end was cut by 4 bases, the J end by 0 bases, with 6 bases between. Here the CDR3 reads CASSGQANTGELFF. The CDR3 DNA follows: TGTGCCAGCAGTGGACAGGCGAACACCGGGGAGCTGTTTTTT.

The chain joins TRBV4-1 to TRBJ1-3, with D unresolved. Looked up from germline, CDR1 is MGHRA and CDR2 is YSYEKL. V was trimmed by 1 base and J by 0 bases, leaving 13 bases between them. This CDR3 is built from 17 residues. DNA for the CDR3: TGCGCCAGCAGCCAAGGGGTTATGGCTTACTCTGGAAACACCATATATTTT. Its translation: CASSQGVMAYSGNTIYF.

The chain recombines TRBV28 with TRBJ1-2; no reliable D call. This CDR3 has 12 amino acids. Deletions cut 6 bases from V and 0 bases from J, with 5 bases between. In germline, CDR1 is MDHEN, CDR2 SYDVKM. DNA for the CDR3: TGTGCCAGCAGCGTCTCTAACTATGGCTACACCTTC. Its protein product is CASSVSNYGYTF.

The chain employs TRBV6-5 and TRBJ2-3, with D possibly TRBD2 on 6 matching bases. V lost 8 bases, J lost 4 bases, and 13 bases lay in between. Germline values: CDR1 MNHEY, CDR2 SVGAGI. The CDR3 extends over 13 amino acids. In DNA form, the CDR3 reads TGTGCCAGCGCGCGGGGCCTCGCAGATACGCAGTATTTT. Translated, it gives CASARGLADTQYF.

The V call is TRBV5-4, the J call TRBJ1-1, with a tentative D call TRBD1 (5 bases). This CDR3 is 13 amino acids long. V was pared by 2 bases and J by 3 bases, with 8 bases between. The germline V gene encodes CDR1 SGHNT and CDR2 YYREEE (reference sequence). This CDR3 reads CASSLGEDTEAFF. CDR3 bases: TGTGCCAGCAGCTTAGGGGAGGACACTGAAGCTTTCTTT.

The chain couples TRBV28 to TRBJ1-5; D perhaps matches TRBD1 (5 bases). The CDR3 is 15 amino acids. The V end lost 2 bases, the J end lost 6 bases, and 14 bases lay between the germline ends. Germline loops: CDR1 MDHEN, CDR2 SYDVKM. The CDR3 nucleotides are TGTGCCAGCAGTTTACCCGGGGCGAGCTTTCAGCCCCAGCATTTT. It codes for CASSLPGASFQPQHF.

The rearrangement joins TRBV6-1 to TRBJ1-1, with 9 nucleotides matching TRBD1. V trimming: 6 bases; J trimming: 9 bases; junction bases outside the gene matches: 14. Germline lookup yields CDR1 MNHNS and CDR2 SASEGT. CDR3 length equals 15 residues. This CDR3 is CASSYRDRDLLQAFF. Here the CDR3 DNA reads TGTGCCAGCAGCTACCGGGACAGGGACCTACTCCAAGCTTTCTTT.

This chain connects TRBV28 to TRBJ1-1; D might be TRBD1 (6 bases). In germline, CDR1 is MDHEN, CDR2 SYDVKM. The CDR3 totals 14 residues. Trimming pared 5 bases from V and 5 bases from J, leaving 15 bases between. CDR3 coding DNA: TGTGCCAGCAGTGAACAGGGCGGTACTACTGAAGCTTTCTTT. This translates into CASSEQGGTTEAFF.

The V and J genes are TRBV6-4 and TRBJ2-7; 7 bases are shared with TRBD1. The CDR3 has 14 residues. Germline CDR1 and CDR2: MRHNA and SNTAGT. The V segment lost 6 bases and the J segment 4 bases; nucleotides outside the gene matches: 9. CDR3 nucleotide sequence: TGTGCCAGCAGCCCAGGGACAGCAAGATACGAGCAGTACGTC. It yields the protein CASSPGTARYEQYV.

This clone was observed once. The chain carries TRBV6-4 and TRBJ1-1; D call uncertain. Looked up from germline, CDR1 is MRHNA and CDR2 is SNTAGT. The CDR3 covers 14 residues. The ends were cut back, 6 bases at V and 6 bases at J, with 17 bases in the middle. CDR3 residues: CASSQDSDSAEAFF. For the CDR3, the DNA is TGTGCCAGCAGCCAAGATTCCGACTCGGCTGAAGCTTTCTTT.

CDR3 nucleotides: TGCAGCGCCGGGACTCTGAACACTGAAGCTTTCTTT. As protein: CSAGTLNTEAFF. This sequence joins TRBV29-1 and TRBJ1-1; tentative D call: TRBD1 (5 bases). The CDR3 consists of 12 residues. Per the germline V gene, CDR1 is SQVTM and CDR2 is ANQGSEA. V gave up 7 bases and J gave up 0 bases, with 9 bases separating them.

The CDR3 reads CASSLKGGGFYGYTF. The DNA of the CDR3 is TGTGCCAGCAGTTTAAAGGGGGGCGGCTTCTATGGCTACACCTTC. V usage is TRBV27 and J usage is TRBJ1-2; D possibly corresponds to TRBD1 (6 bases). Between the trimmed V and J ends, which lost 2 bases and 4 bases, there was a span of 14 bases. The CDR3 extends over 15 amino acids. From germline, CDR1 is MNHEY and CDR2 SMNVEV (reference sequence).

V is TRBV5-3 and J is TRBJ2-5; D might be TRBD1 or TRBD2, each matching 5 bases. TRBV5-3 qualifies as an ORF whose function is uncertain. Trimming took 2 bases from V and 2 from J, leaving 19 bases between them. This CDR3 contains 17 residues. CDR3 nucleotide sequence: TGTGCCAGAAGCTTTTCGGTCGGAGGACACCTACAAGAGACCCAGTACTTC. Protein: CARSFSVGGHLQETQYF.

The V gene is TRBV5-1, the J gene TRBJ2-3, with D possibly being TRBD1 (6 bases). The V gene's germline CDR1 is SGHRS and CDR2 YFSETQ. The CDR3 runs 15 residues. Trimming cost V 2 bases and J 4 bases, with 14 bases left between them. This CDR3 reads CASSLLSGAADTQYF. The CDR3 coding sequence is TGCGCCAGCAGCTTACTGTCAGGGGCTGCAGATACGCAGTATTTT.

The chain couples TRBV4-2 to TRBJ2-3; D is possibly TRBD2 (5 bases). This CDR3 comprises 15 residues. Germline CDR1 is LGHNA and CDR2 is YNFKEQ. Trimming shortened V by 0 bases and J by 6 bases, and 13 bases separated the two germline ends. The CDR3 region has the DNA TGTGCCAGCAGCCAAGAGTACGTGGACTCGGATACGCAGTATTTT. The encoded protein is CASSQEYVDSDTQYF.

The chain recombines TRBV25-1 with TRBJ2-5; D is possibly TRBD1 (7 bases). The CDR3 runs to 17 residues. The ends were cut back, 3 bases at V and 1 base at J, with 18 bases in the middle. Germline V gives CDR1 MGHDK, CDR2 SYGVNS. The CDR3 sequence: CASSEWGVGGPQETQYF. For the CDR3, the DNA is TGTGCCAGCAGTGAGTGGGGGGTAGGGGGCCCCCAAGAGACCCAGTACTTC.

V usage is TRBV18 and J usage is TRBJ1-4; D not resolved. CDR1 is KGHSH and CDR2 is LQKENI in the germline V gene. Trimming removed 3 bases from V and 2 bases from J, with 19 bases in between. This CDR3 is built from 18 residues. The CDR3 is CASSPNARVGQTNEKLFF. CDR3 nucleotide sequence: TGTGCCAGCTCACCTAACGCAAGGGTTGGGCAGACTAATGAAAAACTGTTTTTT.

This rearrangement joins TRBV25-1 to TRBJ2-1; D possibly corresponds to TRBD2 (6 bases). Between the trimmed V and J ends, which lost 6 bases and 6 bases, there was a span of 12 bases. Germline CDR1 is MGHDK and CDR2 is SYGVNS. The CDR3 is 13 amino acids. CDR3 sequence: CASRQTSFNEQFF. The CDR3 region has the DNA TGTGCCAGCAGGCAGACTAGTTTCAATGAGCAGTTCTTC.

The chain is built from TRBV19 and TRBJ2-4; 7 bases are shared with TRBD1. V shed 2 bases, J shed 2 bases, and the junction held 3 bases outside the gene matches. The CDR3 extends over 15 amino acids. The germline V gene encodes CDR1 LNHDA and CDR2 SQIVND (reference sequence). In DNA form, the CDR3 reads TGTGCCAGTAGTATAATACAGGGGTCCAAAAACATTCAGTACTTC. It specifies CASSIIQGSKNIQYF.

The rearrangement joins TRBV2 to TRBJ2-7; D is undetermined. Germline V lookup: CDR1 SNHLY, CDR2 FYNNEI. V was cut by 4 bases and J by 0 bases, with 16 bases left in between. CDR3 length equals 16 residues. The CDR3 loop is CASSGKSPQSSYEQYV. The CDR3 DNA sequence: TGTGCCAGCAGTGGAAAAAGTCCCCAAAGCTCCTACGAGCAGTACGTC.

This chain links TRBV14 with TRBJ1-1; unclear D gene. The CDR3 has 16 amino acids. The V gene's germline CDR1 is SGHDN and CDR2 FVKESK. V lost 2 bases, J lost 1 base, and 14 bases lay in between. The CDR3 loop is CASSQITVGKNTEAFF. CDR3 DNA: TGTGCCAGCAGCCAAATTACTGTGGGGAAGAACACTGAAGCTTTCTTT. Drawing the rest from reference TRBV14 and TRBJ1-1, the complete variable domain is EAGVTQFPSHSVIEKGQTVTLRCDPISGHDNLYWYRRVMGKEIKFLLHFVKESKQDESGMPNNRFLAERTGGTYSTLKVQPAELEDSGVYFCASSQITVGKNTEAFFGQGTRLTVV.

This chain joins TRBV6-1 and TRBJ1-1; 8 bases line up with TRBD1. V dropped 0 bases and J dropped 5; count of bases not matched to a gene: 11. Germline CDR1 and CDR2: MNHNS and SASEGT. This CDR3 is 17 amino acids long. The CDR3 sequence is CASSEALRTGRGTEAFF. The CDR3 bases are TGTGCCAGCAGTGAAGCGCTAAGGACAGGGCGCGGGACTGAAGCTTTCTTT.

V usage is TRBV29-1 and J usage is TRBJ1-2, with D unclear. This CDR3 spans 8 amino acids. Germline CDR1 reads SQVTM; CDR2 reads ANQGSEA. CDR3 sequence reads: CRDYGYTF. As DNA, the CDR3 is TGCAGAGATTATGGCTACACCTTC.

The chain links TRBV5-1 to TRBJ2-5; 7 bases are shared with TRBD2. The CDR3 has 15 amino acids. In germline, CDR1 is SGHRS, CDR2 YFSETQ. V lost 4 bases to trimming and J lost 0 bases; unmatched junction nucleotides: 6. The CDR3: CASSLMGGYQETQYF. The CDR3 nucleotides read TGCGCCAGCAGCCTTATGGGGGGGTACCAAGAGACCCAGTACTTC.

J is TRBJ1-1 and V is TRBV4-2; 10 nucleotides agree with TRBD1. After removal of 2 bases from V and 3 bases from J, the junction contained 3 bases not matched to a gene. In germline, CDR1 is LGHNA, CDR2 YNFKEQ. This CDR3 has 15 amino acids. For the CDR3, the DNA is TGTGCCAGCAGCCAACCCGGGACAGGGGACACTGAAGCTTTCTTT. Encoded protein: CASSQPGTGDTEAFF.

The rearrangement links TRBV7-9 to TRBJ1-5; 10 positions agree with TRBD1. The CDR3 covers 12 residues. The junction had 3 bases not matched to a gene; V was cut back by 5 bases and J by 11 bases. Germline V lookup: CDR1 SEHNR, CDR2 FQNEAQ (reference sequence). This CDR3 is CASSPDRGAQHF. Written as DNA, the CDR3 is TGTGCCAGCAGCCCGGACAGGGGGGCCCAGCATTTT.

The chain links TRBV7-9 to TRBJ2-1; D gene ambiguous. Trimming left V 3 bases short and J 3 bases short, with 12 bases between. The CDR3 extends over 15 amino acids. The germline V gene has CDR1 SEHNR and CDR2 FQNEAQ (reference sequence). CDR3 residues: CASSLPILGYNEQFF. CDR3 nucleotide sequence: TGTGCCAGCAGCTTGCCAATCCTGGGCTACAATGAGCAGTTCTTC.

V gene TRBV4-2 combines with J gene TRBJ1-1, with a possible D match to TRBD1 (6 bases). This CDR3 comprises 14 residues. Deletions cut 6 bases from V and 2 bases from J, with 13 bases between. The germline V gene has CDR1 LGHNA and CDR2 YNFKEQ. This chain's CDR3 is CASRTGTLNTEAFF. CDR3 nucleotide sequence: TGTGCCAGCAGGACCGGGACACTTAACACTGAAGCTTTCTTT.

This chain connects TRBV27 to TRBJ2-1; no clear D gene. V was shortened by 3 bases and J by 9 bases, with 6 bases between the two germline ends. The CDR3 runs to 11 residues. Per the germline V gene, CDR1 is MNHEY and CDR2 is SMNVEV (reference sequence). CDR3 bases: TGTGCCAGCAGTTTCCAGACTGAGCAGTTCTTC. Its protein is CASSFQTEQFF.